Following are 13 T cell receptor beta chains from one sample sequenced in a study of T cell responses to AZD1222 COVID-19 vaccine. This table comes from immunoSEQ multiplex PCR, and its TCRdb copy is limited to in-frame clones, with some not included. Of some 130,000 clones listed, 80% to 95% are singletons. The sequences come from peripheral blood, collected on day 0 of AZD1222 vaccination. The receptors shown here come from an adult in good health.

The V and J genes are TRBV6-5 and TRBJ1-2, with D uncertain. Deletions cut 7 bases from V and 3 bases from J, with 9 bases between. This CDR3 has 12 amino acids. The germline V gene has CDR1 MNHEY and CDR2 SVGAGI. CDR3 sequence (DNA): TGTGCCAGCAAGCAGGTTGACTATGGCTACACCTTC. Protein: CASKQVDYGYTF.

V usage is TRBV5-1 and J usage is TRBJ1-4; TRBD1 matches at 7 bases. Germline V gives CDR1 SGHRS, CDR2 YFSETQ. The CDR3 extends over 15 amino acids. V trimming: 4 bases; J trimming: 6 bases; junction bases outside the gene matches: 9. The CDR3 spells CASSPDRVWDEKLFF. The CDR3 nucleotides read TGCGCCAGCAGCCCAGACAGGGTGTGGGATGAAAAACTGTTTTTT.

The rearrangement links TRBV18 to TRBJ2-7; 8 nucleotides align to TRBD2. Per the germline V gene, CDR1 is KGHSH and CDR2 is LQKENI. J lost 2 bases, V lost 5 bases, and 5 bases had no gene match. This CDR3 spans 14 amino acids. CDR3: CASSAGTRAYEQYF. The CDR3 DNA reads TGTGCCAGCTCAGCCGGGACTAGAGCCTACGAGCAGTACTTC. The whole variable domain, remainder taken from reference TRBV18 and TRBJ2-7, is NAGVMQNPRHLVRRRGQEARLRCSPMKGHSHVYWYRQLPEEGLKFMVYLQKENIIDESGMPKERFSAEFPKEGPSILRIQQVVRGDSAAYFCASSAGTRAYEQYFGPGTRLTVT.

The chain combines TRBV2 with TRBJ2-1, with 10 positions matching TRBD2. The CDR3 extends over 13 amino acids. V was pared by 7 bases and J by 6 bases, with 3 bases of the junction left unmatched. Per germline, CDR1 SNHLY and CDR2 FYNNEI. This chain's CDR3 is CASTSGRINEQFF. CDR3 DNA: TGTGCCAGCACTAGCGGGAGAATCAATGAGCAGTTCTTC.

The V gene is TRBV7-2, the J gene TRBJ1-2; a weak D match, TRBD1 (5 bases). Per the germline V gene, CDR1 is SGHTA and CDR2 is FQGNSA. This CDR3 has 13 residues. Trimming removed 8 bases from V and 3 bases from J, with 13 bases in between. CDR3 in DNA: TGTGCCAGCGCGCCCCAGGGAGACTATGGCTACACCTTC. It codes for CASAPQGDYGYTF. The full variable domain, in which reference TRBV7-2 and TRBJ1-2 provide the parts outside the CDR3, is GAGVSQSPSNKVTEKGKDVELRCDPISGHTALYWYRQSLGQGLEFLIYFQGNSAPDKSGLPSDRFSAERTGGSVSTLTIQRTQQEDSAVYLCASAPQGDYGYTFGSGTRLTVV.

The rearrangement uses TRBV2 and TRBJ1-1; D might be TRBD1 (6 bases). Trimming cost V 6 bases and J 1 base, with 6 bases left between them. The CDR3 runs to 12 residues. The germline V gene has CDR1 SNHLY and CDR2 FYNNEI. The CDR3 nucleotides are TGTGCCAGCAGACAGGGGAACACTGAAGCTTTCTTT. Translated: CASRQGNTEAFF.

The chain carries TRBV11-3 and TRBJ1-4; 11 nucleotides match TRBD1. CDR1 and CDR2 from the germline V gene are SGHNT and YENEEA. This CDR3 has 14 amino acids. The V and J ends lost 5 bases and 7 bases, in that order; junction bases with no gene match: 3. For the CDR3, the DNA is TGTGCCAGCAGCCAGGGGACAGGGGGTGAAAAACTGTTTTTT. Amino acid sequence: CASSQGTGGEKLFF.

V usage is TRBV11-2 and J usage is TRBJ1-4; D is undetermined. Germline CDR1 and CDR2: SGHAT and FQNNGV. The CDR3 length is 13 residues. Trimming took 4 bases from V and 7 from J, leaving 10 bases between them. CDR3 bases: TGTGCCAGCAGCTCCTCTGCGCCTGAAAAACTGTTTTTT. Translated, it gives CASSSSAPEKLFF.

This clone was detected once. The chain has TRBV11-2 and TRBJ1-2; TRBD1 matches 11 bases. The CDR3 is 15 amino acids. The V segment lost 1 base and the J segment 4 bases; nucleotides outside the gene matches: 2. The germline gives CDR1 SGHAT, CDR2 FQNNGV. DNA for the CDR3: TGTGCCAGCAGCTTAGGGACAGGGGGCGGCTATGGCTACACCTTC. It specifies CASSLGTGGGYGYTF. The full variable domain, its missing parts supplied by reference TRBV11-2 and TRBJ1-2, is EAGVAQSPRYKIIEKRQSVAFWCNPISGHATLYWYQQILGQGPKLLIQFQNNGVVDDSQLPKDRFSAERLKGVDSTLKIQPAKLEDSAVYLCASSLGTGGGYGYTFGSGTRLTVV.

This sequence joins TRBV10-3 and TRBJ1-6, with 7 bases lining up with TRBD1. This CDR3 has 15 amino acids. Per germline, CDR1 ENHRY and CDR2 SYGVKD. The junction had 8 bases not matched to a gene; V was cut back by 2 bases and J by 10 bases. CDR3 coding DNA: TGTGCCATCAGTGAGAAGGGGGCGCAAGGGTCACCCCTCCACTTT. It yields the protein CAISEKGAQGSPLHF.

The genes are TRBV28 and TRBJ1-1; D is uncertain. There are 14 residues in the CDR3. The V and J ends lost 6 bases and 3 bases respectively, with 14 bases between them. Germline CDR1 reads MDHEN; CDR2 reads SYDVKM. CDR3 nucleotides: TGTGCCAGCAGCCTCCCGGACGGCTACACTGAAGCTTTCTTT. This codes for CASSLPDGYTEAFF. Looking up the rest from reference TRBV28 and TRBJ1-1 gives the full variable domain: DVKVTQSSRYLVKRTGEKVFLECVQDMDHENMFWYRQDPGLGLRLIYFSYDVKMKEKGDIPEGYSVSREKKERFSLILESASTNQTSMYLCASSLPDGYTEAFFGQGTRLTVV.

The chain employs TRBV7-9 and TRBJ1-2, with a possible D match to TRBD1 (5 bases). This CDR3 spans 16 amino acids. Germline CDR1 is SEHNR and CDR2 is FQNEAQ (reference sequence). V dropped 1 base and J dropped 2 bases, with 14 bases sitting between them. The CDR3 region has the DNA TGTGCCAGCAGCTTAGGGGTGGGGCAGGCAAACTATGGCTACACCTTC. It is translated as CASSLGVGQANYGYTF.

The chain couples TRBV5-4 to TRBJ2-3, with 16 bases identical to TRBD2. With V trimmed by 3 bases and J by 2 bases, 6 bases remained unmatched. The CDR3 has 18 residues. Germline-derived CDR1 and CDR2 are SGHNT and YYREEE (reference sequence). The CDR3, as DNA: TGTGCCAGCAGCTCCGGGACTAGCGGGGGGGCAAACACAGATACGCAGTATTTT. This codes for CASSSGTSGGANTDTQYF.